What follows describes a single T cell receptor beta chain. The antigen is undetermined. Mismatch with germline at one junction end may stem from a read error. Germline values: CDR1 SGHTA, CDR2 FQGTGA. This CDR3 has 13 residues. The data were obtained in a study of T-cell memory formation after mild COVID-19. 5'RACE, which relied on constant-segment primers, yielded TCR alpha and TCR beta cDNA libraries carrying sample barcodes and UMIs. MiXCR, applied by TCRdb to the 5' RACE reads, yields one record per CDR3 protein. The profile shows 65,000 to 100,000 distinct CDR3 sequences, 9.5% to 15% of them singletons. The study's findings and limits: The pre-infection memory compartment contained some responding clones, suggesting cross-reactive memory joined. Clones that shrank (day 15 to 85) were balanced CD4/CD8, whereas later expanders leaned CD4+. Second-wave clones that peaked on day 37 lacked confirmed SARS-CoV-2 specificity.

The sample taken for sequencing was PBMCs or a T cell subset sorted from them (not recorded which). The clonotype was recovered from a man aged 18 to 29 who had mild COVID-19 (a few samples of this study predate the infection). Cell type and time point are not known. The chain carries TRBV7-3 and TRBJ1-1; D possibly corresponds to TRBD1 (6 bases). The CDR3 sequence: CSSSPGGRTEAFF. The CDR3, as DNA: TGTTCCAGCAGTCCGGGGGGGCGAACTGAAGCTTTCTTT.